A single sample is the source of the 5 T cell receptor beta chains below, sequenced in a study of blood T cell repertoires in COVID-19. Method: immunoSEQ multiplex PCR; TCRdb's copy keeps in-frame clones and lacks some. This table has roughly 71,000 clones, roughly 84% appearing once. Sequences were obtained from peripheral blood. All receptors come from a man in his fifties or sixties with active COVID-19.

This chain links TRBV29-1 with TRBJ2-7, with D tentatively TRBD1 (6 bases). The CDR3 sequence is 15 residues long. CDR1 is SQVTM and CDR2 is ANQGSEA in the germline V gene. V gave up 5 bases and J gave up 0 bases, with 17 bases separating them. CDR3 residues: CSVSLLGANSYEQYF. CDR3 in DNA: TGCAGCGTTTCTCTATTGGGGGCGAACTCCTACGAGCAGTACTTC.

The chain has TRBV2 and TRBJ1-6; no definite D call. V was pared by 6 bases and J by 7 bases, with 10 bases between. The CDR3 consists of 13 residues. Looked up from germline, CDR1 is SNHLY and CDR2 is FYNNEI. The CDR3 DNA is TGTGCCAGCAGAGGAGATGGGAATTCACCCCTCCACTTT. Translating it yields CASRGDGNSPLHF.

The chain joins TRBV4-1 to TRBJ1-2; TRBD1 is a possible D gene (5 bases). The length of the CDR3 is 14 residues. Between the trimmed V and J ends, which lost 0 bases and 4 bases, there was a span of 9 bases. Looked up from germline, CDR1 is MGHRA and CDR2 is YSYEKL. The CDR3 DNA is TGCGCCAGCAGCCAAGAGCTAGGGGCCTATGGCTACACCTTC. It specifies CASSQELGAYGYTF.

This chain joins TRBV30 and TRBJ1-1; D possibly corresponds to TRBD1 (6 bases). This CDR3 has 12 amino acids. The germline gives CDR1 GTSNPN, CDR2 SVGIG (reference sequence). The V and J ends lost 8 bases and 0 bases respectively, with 10 bases between them. As DNA, the CDR3 is TGTGCCGCTAACAGGGTGAACACTGAAGCTTTCTTT. This gives the protein CAANRVNTEAFF.

The chain joins TRBV10-1 to TRBJ2-3; D perhaps matches TRBD2 (5 bases). The CDR3 runs 14 residues. Germline CDR1 is WNHNN and CDR2 is SYGVQD (reference sequence). Between the trimmed V and J ends, which lost 3 bases and 4 bases, there was a span of 11 bases. In DNA, the CDR3 is TGCGCCAGCAGTGATGGAGGAAGCGCAGATACGCAGTATTTT. It yields the protein CASSDGGSADTQYF.